This T cell receptor (beta chain) was captured by sequencing in a study of blood T cell repertoires in COVID-19. Overall study: From T cells, B-cell-depleted T cells, or PBMCs came the material, which was cDNA or gDNA.

This CDR3 spans 16 amino acids. Germline V gives CDR1 MNHEY, CDR2 SVGAGI. V was clipped by 0 bases and J by 7 bases, with 13 bases between them. Sequencing was performed with immunoSEQ multiplex PCR; in TCRdb, only in-frame clones are kept and a portion is missing. Among approximately 89,000 clones, 70% to 80% were seen once, and the ten largest hold around 24%. The V gene is TRBV6-5, the J gene TRBJ1-6, with a possible D match to TRBD1 (6 bases). Input material: peripheral blood. The source of this sequence is a man aged 70-80 years with acute or convalescent COVID-19. The CDR3 sequence: CASSYSGAGPNSPLHF. In nucleotides, the CDR3 is TGTGCCAGCAGTTACTCGGGGGCAGGGCCAAATTCACCCCTCCACTTT.